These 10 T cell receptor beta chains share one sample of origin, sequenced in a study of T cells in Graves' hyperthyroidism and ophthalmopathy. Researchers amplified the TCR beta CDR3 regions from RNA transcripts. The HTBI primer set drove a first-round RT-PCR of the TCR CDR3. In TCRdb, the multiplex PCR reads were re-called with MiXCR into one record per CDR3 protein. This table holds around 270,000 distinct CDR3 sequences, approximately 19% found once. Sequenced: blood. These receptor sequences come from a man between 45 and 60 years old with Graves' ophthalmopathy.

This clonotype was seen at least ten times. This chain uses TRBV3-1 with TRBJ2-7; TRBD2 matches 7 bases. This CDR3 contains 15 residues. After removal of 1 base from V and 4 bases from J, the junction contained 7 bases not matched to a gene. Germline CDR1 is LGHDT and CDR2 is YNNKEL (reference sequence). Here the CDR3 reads CASSQGREAEYEQYF. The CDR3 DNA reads TGTGCCAGCAGCCAAGGACGGGAGGCAGAATACGAGCAGTACTTC.

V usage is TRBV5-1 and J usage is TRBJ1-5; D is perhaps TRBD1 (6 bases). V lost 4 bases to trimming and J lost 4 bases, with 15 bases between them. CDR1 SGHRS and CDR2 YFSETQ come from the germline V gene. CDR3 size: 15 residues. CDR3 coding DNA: TGCGCCAGCAGCGTAGACGGACAGAAGAATCAGCCCCAGCATTTT. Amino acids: CASSVDGQKNQPQHF.

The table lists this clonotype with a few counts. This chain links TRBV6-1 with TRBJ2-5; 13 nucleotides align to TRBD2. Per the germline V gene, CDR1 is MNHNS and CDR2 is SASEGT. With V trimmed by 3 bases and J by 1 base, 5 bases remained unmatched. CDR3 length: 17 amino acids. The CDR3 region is CASSETSGRPIQETQYF. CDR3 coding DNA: TGTGCCAGCAGTGAGACTAGCGGGAGGCCGATCCAAGAGACCCAGTACTTC.

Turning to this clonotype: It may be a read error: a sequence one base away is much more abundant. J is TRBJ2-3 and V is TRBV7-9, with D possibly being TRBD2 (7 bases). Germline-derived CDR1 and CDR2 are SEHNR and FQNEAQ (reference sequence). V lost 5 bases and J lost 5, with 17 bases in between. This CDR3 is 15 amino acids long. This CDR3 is CASSPWRGGGDTQYF. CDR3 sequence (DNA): TGTGCCAGCAGCCCCTGGAGGGGAGGGGGAGATACGCAGTATTTT.

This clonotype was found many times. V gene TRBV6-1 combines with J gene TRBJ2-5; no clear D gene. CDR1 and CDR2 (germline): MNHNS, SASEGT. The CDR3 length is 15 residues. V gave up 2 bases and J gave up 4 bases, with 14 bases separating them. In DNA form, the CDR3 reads TGTGCCAGCAGTGAATTGGCTACGGTAGCAGAGACCCAGTACTTC. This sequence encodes CASSELATVAETQYF.

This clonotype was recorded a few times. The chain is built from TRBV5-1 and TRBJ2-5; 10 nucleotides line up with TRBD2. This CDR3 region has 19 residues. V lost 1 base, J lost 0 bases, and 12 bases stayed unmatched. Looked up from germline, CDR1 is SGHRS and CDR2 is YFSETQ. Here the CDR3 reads CASSLFGASGRGDQETQYF. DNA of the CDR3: TGCGCCAGCAGCTTGTTTGGGGCTAGCGGGAGAGGGGACCAAGAGACCCAGTACTTC.

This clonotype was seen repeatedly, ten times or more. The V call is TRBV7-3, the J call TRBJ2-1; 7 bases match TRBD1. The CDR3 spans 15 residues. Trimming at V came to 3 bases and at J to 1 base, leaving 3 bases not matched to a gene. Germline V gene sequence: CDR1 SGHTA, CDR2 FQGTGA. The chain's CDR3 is CASSFGTASYNEQFF. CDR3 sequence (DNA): TGTGCCAGCAGCTTCGGGACAGCATCCTACAATGAGCAGTTCTTC. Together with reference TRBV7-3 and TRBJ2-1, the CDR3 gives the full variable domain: GAGVSQTPSNKVTEKGKYVELRCDPISGHTALYWYRQSLGQGPEFLIYFQGTGAADDSGLPNDRFFAVRPEGSVSTLKIQRTERGDSAVYLCASSFGTASYNEQFFGPGTRLTVL.

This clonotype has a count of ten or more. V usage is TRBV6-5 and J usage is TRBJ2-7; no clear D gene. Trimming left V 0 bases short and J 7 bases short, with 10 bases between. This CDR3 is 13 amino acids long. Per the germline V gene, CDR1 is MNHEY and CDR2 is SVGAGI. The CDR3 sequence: CASSYSSLGEQYF. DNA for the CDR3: TGTGCCAGCAGTTACTCGAGTTTGGGAGAGCAGTACTTC.

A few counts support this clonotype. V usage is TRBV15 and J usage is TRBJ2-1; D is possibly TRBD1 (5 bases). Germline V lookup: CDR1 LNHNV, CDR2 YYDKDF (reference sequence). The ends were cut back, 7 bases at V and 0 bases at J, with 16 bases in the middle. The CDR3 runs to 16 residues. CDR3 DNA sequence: TGTGCCACCACACAATCACAGGATAGCTCCTACAATGAGCAGTTCTTC. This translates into CATTQSQDSSYNEQFF.

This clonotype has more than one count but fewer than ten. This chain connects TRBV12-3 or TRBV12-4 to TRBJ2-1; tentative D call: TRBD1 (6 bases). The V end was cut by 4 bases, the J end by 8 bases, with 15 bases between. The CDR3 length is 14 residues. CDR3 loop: CASSSDQGTDEQFF. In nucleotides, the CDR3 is TGTGCCAGCAGTTCCGATCAGGGGACGGATGAGCAGTTCTTC.